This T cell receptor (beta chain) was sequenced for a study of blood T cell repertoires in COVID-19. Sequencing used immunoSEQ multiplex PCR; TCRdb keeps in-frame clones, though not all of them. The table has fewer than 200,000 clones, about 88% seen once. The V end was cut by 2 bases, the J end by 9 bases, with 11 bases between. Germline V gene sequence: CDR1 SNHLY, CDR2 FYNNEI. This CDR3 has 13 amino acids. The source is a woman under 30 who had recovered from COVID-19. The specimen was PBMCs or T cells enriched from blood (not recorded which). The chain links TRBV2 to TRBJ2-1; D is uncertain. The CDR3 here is CASSEWFGGEQFF. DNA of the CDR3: TGTGCCAGCAGTGAATGGTTTGGCGGTGAGCAGTTCTTC.